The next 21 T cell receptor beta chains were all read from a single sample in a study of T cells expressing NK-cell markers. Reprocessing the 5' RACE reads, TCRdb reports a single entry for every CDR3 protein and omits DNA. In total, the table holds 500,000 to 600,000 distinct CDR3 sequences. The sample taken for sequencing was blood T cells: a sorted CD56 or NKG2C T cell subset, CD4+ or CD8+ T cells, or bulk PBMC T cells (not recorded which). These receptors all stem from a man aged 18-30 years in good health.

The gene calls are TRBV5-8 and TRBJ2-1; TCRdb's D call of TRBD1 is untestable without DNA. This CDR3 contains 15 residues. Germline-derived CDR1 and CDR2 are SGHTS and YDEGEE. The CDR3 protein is CASSRRDREYNEQFF.

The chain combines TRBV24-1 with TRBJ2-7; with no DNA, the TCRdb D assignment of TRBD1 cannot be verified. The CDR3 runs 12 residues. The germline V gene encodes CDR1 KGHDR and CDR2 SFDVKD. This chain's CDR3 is CATSEVGDEQYF.

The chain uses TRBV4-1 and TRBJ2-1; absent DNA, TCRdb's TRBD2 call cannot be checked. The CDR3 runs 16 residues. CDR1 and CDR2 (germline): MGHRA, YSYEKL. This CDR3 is CASSLLEGRWGNEQFF.

The CDR3 protein is CASTDRGLADTQYF. This chain connects TRBV19 to TRBJ2-3; absent DNA, TCRdb's TRBD1 call cannot be checked. This CDR3 is 14 amino acids long. Germline loops: CDR1 LNHDA, CDR2 SQIVND (reference sequence).

The CDR3 sequence: CSARREGLLSEQYF. The chain uses TRBV20-1 and TRBJ2-7; the D call from TCRdb, TRBD2, cannot be confirmed without DNA. In germline, CDR1 is DFQATT, CDR2 SNEGSKA (reference sequence). The CDR3 runs to 14 residues.

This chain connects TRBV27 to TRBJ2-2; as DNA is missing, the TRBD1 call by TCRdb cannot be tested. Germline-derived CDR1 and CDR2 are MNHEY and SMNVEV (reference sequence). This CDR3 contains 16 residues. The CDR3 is CASSSKQGPYTGELFF.

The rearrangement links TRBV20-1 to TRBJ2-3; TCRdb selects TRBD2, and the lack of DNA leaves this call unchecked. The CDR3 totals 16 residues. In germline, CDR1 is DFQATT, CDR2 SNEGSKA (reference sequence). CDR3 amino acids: CSAKNLAGVGTDTQYF.

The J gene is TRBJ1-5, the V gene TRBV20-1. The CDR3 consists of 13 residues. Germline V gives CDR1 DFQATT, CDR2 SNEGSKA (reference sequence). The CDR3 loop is CSARSGENQPQHF.

CDR3 protein: CASSVTGGVETQYF. The gene calls are TRBV27 and TRBJ2-5; the D call of TRBD1 rests on TCRdb alone, since no DNA is present to check it. Germline values: CDR1 MNHEY, CDR2 SMNVEV (reference sequence). The CDR3 runs 14 residues.

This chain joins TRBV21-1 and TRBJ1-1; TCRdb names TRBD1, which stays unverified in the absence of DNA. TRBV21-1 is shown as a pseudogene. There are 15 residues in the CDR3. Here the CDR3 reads CASSGPGRLNTEAFF.

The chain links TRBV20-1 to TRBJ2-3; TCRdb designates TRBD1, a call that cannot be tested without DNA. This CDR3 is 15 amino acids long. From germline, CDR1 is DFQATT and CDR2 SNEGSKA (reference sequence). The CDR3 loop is CSASGQGASTDTQYF.

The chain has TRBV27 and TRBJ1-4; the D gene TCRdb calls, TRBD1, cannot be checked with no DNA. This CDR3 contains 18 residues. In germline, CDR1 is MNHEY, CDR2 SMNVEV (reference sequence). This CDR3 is CASSFFVAGQGANEKLFF. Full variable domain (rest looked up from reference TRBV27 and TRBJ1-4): EAQVTQNPRYLITVTGKKLTVTCSQNMNHEYMSWYRQDPGLGLRQIYYSMNVEVTDKGDVPEGYKVSRKEKRNFPLILESPSPNQTSLYFCASSFFVAGQGANEKLFFGSGTQLSVL.

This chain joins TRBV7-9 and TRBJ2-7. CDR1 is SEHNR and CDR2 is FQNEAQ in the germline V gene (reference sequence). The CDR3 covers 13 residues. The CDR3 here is CASSLAFSYEQYF.

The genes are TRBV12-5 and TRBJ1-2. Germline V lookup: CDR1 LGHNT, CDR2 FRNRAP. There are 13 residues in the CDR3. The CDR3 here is CASGLGEGGGYTF.

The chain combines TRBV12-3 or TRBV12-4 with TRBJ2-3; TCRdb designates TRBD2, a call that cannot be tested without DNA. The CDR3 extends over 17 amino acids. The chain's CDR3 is CASRPYGRAGSTDTQYF.

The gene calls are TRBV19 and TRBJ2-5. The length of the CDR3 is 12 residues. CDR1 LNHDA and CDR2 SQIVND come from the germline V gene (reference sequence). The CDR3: CASSISEETQYF.

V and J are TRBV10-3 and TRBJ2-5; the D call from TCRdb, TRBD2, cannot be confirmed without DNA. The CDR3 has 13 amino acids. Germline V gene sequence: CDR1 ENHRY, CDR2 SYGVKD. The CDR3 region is CATRLGSQETQYF.

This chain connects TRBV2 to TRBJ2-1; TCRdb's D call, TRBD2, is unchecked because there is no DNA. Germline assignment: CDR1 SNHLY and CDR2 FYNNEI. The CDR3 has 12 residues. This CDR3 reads CASRRDDYEQFF.

CDR3 protein: CASSVGLGGYEQFF. The chain uses TRBV9 and TRBJ2-1; no DNA is available, so the TRBD1 call from TCRdb remains unchecked. Per germline, CDR1 SGDLS and CDR2 YYNGEE. The CDR3 length is 14 residues.

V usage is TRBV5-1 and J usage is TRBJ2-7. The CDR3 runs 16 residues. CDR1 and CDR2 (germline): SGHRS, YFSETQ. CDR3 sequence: CASSLQASFASGEQYF.

The CDR3 sequence: CASCEGPNTGELFF. The chain joins TRBV25-1 to TRBJ2-2; the D call from TCRdb, TRBD2, cannot be confirmed without DNA. Germline V gives CDR1 MGHDK, CDR2 SYGVNS. CDR3 length: 14 amino acids.